These 24 T cell receptor beta chains came from one sample sequenced in a study of blood T cell repertoires in COVID-19. Profiled with immunoSEQ multiplex PCR; TCRdb holds only in-frame clones, not every one. This table holds a few hundred thousand clones, about nine tenths found once. Input material: peripheral blood. The receptors here all came from a woman aged 30 to 39 with COVID-19, enrolled during active disease.

The rearrangement uses TRBV2 and TRBJ1-2; D gene unclear. The CDR3 totals 13 residues. Per germline, CDR1 SNHLY and CDR2 FYNNEI. V gave up 7 bases and J gave up 8 bases, with 17 bases separating them. The chain's CDR3 is CASTKTHESGYTF. Written as DNA, the CDR3 is TGTGCCAGCACCAAGACACATGAATCCGGCTACACCTTC.

This chain joins TRBV5-1 and TRBJ1-3; maybe TRBD1 (5 bases). Trimming took off 4 bases at V and 3 bases at J, with 14 bases between the two ends. This CDR3 comprises 15 residues. Germline V gene data show CDR1 as SGHRS and CDR2 as YFSETQ. The DNA for the CDR3 is TGCGCCAGCAGCCGCGAAGACAGCGTTGGAAACACCATATATTTT. Its protein is CASSREDSVGNTIYF. Variable domain in full (rest from reference TRBV5-1 and TRBJ1-3): KAGVTQTPRYLIKTRGQQVTLSCSPISGHRSVSWYQQTPGQGLQFLFEYFSETQRNKGNFPGRFSGRQFSNSRSEMNVSTLELGDSALYLCASSREDSVGNTIYFGEGSWLTVV.

The chain carries TRBV5-6 and TRBJ2-3; 11 positions match TRBD1. CDR1 is SGHDT and CDR2 is YYEEEE in the germline V gene. The CDR3 has 15 residues. The trim removed 4 bases at V and 0 bases at J, leaving 1 base unmatched. The CDR3 sequence: CASSRDRGSTDTQYF. In DNA, the CDR3 is TGTGCCAGCAGCCGGGACAGGGGGAGCACAGATACGCAGTATTTT.

The gene calls are TRBV6-5 and TRBJ2-7; weak D call: TRBD1 (5 bases). Trimming removed 6 bases at V and 5 bases at J, with 17 bases between. This CDR3 region has 14 residues. Germline V lookup: CDR1 MNHEY, CDR2 SVGAGI. The CDR3 coding sequence is TGTGCCAGCAGCCGAAGGGGCGATAGGGACGAGCAGTACTTC. It is translated as CASSRRGDRDEQYF.

The gene calls are TRBV5-1 and TRBJ2-1; 10 bases fit TRBD1. CDR1 SGHRS and CDR2 YFSETQ come from the germline V gene. The CDR3 consists of 14 residues. With V trimmed by 0 bases and J by 8 bases, 2 bases remained unmatched. The DNA for the CDR3 is TGCGCCAGCAGCTTGGAGGACAGGGGGGATGAGCAGTTCTTC. This translates into CASSLEDRGDEQFF. Based on the CDR3 plus reference TRBV5-1 and TRBJ2-1, the full variable domain is KAGVTQTPRYLIKTRGQQVTLSCSPISGHRSVSWYQQTPGQGLQFLFEYFSETQRNKGNFPGRFSGRQFSNSRSEMNVSTLELGDSALYLCASSLEDRGDEQFFGPGTRLTVL.

The rearrangement joins TRBV5-1 to TRBJ2-3; possibly TRBD2 for D (6 bases). The CDR3 covers 14 residues. Germline V CDR1 and CDR2: SGHRS, YFSETQ. Trimming shortened V by 0 bases and J by 1 base, and 6 bases separated the two germline ends. The CDR3 DNA sequence: TGCGCCAGCAGCTTGGCTAGCGGCACAGATACGCAGTATTTT. Its translation: CASSLASGTDTQYF.

This chain uses TRBV9 with TRBJ1-2; 8 bases fit TRBD1. With 4 bases clipped from V and 7 bases from J, the junction kept 9 bases outside the gene matches. CDR1 and CDR2 (germline): SGDLS, YYNGEE. CDR3 length: 14 amino acids. CDR3 amino acids: CASSYDRGFGGYTF. Written as DNA, the CDR3 is TGTGCCAGCAGCTACGACAGGGGATTCGGTGGCTACACCTTC. The full variable domain, rest sourced from reference TRBV9 and TRBJ1-2, is DSGVTQTPKHLITATGQRVTLRCSPRSGDLSVYWYQQSLDQGLQFLIQYYNGEERAKGNILERFSAQQFPDLHSELNLSSLELGDSALYFCASSYDRGFGGYTFGSGTRLTVV.

The chain combines TRBV7-2 with TRBJ2-7, with D possibly being TRBD2 (6 bases). The CDR3 consists of 13 residues. The V end lost 4 bases, the J end lost 12 bases, and 19 bases lay between the germline ends. Germline V gives CDR1 SGHTA, CDR2 FQGNSA. The chain's CDR3 is CASSSGPGEVRYF. The CDR3 nucleotides are TGTGCCAGCAGCTCCGGCCCGGGGGAGGTGCGGTACTTC. Together with reference TRBV7-2 and TRBJ2-7, the CDR3 gives the full variable domain: GAGVSQSPSNKVTEKGKDVELRCDPISGHTALYWYRQSLGQGLEFLIYFQGNSAPDKSGLPSDRFSAERTGGSVSTLTIQRTQQEDSAVYLCASSSGPGEVRYFGPGTRLTVT.

The chain uses TRBV19 and TRBJ2-1; possible D gene TRBD2, 7 bases. The germline CDR1 and CDR2 sequences are LNHDA and SQIVND (reference sequence). The CDR3 is 17 residues long. V was cut by 5 bases and J by 7 bases, with 24 bases left in between. In nucleotides, the CDR3 is TGTGCCAGTAGTTGGGAACCGGGGGGCTTTCACACAAATGAGCAGTTCTTC. It codes for CASSWEPGGFHTNEQFF.

V gene TRBV3-1 (or the pseudogene TRBV3-2) combines with J gene TRBJ2-5, with 10 bases that match TRBD2. Germline CDR1 LGHDT, CDR2 YNNKEL (reference sequence). The ends lost 4 bases at V and 2 bases at J; junction bases unmatched: 7. The CDR3 totals 16 residues. CDR3 nucleotide sequence: TGTGCCAGCAGCCCTGGTAGCGGGGGGTTTCAAGAGACCCAGTACTTC. As protein: CASSPGSGGFQETQYF.

The CDR3, as DNA: TGTGCCAGCAGTGAATTCCAAGCTTCTAACTATGGCTACACCTTC. Its translation is CASSEFQASNYGYTF. The chain recombines TRBV2 with TRBJ1-2; D is unresolved. The V end lost 2 bases, the J end lost 0 bases, and 10 bases lay between the germline ends. The CDR3 contains 15 residues. The germline gives CDR1 SNHLY, CDR2 FYNNEI.

V usage is TRBV6-6 and J usage is TRBJ2-3; 12 nucleotides align to TRBD2. Germline CDR1 reads MNHNY; CDR2 reads SVGAGI (reference sequence). V shed 6 bases and J 4 bases; nucleotides not matched to a gene: 5. This CDR3 contains 15 residues. The CDR3 loop is CASSSLAGGPDTQYF. In DNA form, the CDR3 reads TGTGCCAGCAGCTCTCTAGCGGGGGGGCCAGATACGCAGTATTTT.

The chain has TRBV3-1 (or the pseudogene TRBV3-2) and TRBJ2-1; D not resolved. The CDR3 runs to 13 residues. Germline V gives CDR1 LGHDT, CDR2 YNNKEL (reference sequence). V was trimmed by 6 bases and J by 0 bases, leaving 6 bases between them. CDR3 coding DNA: TGTGCCAGCAGTCTGAGCTCCTACAATGAGCAGTTCTTC. This sequence encodes CASSLSSYNEQFF.

The rearrangement links TRBV3-1 (or the pseudogene TRBV3-2) to TRBJ2-2; 9 positions agree with TRBD2. Germline V lookup: CDR1 LGHDT, CDR2 YNNKEL (reference sequence). V lost 1 base, J lost 6 bases, and 3 bases stayed unmatched. This CDR3 has 15 residues. The CDR3 loop is CASSQGGGASGELFF. CDR3 DNA sequence: TGTGCCAGCAGCCAAGGCGGGGGGGCTTCCGGGGAGCTGTTTTTT.

The V call is TRBV30, the J call TRBJ1-6; tentatively, D is TRBD1 (6 bases). The CDR3 runs 14 residues. The germline V and J ends were trimmed by 0 bases and 6 bases, with 9 bases remaining between them. Germline lookup yields CDR1 GTSNPN and CDR2 SVGIG (reference sequence). The CDR3 region is CAWSVGQRNSPLHF. For the CDR3, the DNA is TGTGCCTGGAGTGTCGGACAGCGTAATTCACCCCTCCACTTT. The variable domain in full, with the rest retrieved from reference TRBV30 and TRBJ1-6, is SQTIHQWPATLVQPVGSPLSLECTVEGTSNPNLYWYRQAAGRGLQLLFYSVGIGQISSEVPQNLSASRPQDRQFILSSKKLLLSDSGFYLCAWSVGQRNSPLHFGNGTRLTVT.

DNA of the CDR3: TGTGCCAGCAGCTACCAACGAAAATACCAACAGATAGTGAACACTGAAGCTTTCTTT. Its protein product is CASSYQRKYQQIVNTEAFF. The V gene is TRBV7-8, the J gene TRBJ1-1; the D is unclear. The germline gives CDR1 SGHVS, CDR2 FQNEAQ. The CDR3 has 19 residues. Trimming cost V 4 bases and J 0 bases, with 24 bases left between them.

The chain couples TRBV19 to TRBJ1-2; 9 bases line up with TRBD1. CDR1 and CDR2 from the germline V gene are LNHDA and SQIVND (reference sequence). The CDR3 loop spans 13 amino acids. V dropped 5 bases and J dropped 6; count of bases not matched to a gene: 4. The CDR3 protein is CASSPTGGNGYTF. The CDR3 DNA reads as TGTGCCAGTAGTCCGACAGGGGGAAATGGCTACACCTTC. Using reference TRBV19 and TRBJ1-2 for the parts outside the CDR3, the full variable domain is DGGITQSPKYLFRKEGQNVTLSCEQNLNHDAMYWYRQDPGQGLRLIYYSQIVNDFQKGDIAEGYSVSREKKESFPLTVTSAQKNPTAFYLCASSPTGGNGYTFGSGTRLTVV.

This clone was seen just once. CDR3 sequence: CATYRDRVSGYTF. CDR3 DNA sequence: TGTGCCACCTACCGGGACAGGGTCTCAGGCTACACCTTC. V and J are TRBV28 and TRBJ1-2; 9 nucleotides align to TRBD1. The V and J ends lost 10 bases and 8 bases, in that order; junction bases with no gene match: 11. The CDR3 loop spans 13 amino acids. Germline V lookup: CDR1 MDHEN, CDR2 SYDVKM.

The chain is built from TRBV7-8 and TRBJ2-5, with 10 nucleotides matching TRBD1. J gave up 7 bases and V 5 bases, and 10 bases lay outside the gene matches. CDR3 length: 15 amino acids. Germline V gene data show CDR1 as SGHVS and CDR2 as FQNEAQ. In DNA form, the CDR3 reads TGTGCCAGCAGCACCGGACAGGGGGGTTATTGGACCCAGTACTTC. As protein: CASSTGQGGYWTQYF.

The chain recombines TRBV7-2 with TRBJ2-7; D perhaps matches TRBD2 (5 bases). The V gene lost 5 bases and the J gene lost 3 bases, with 17 bases spanning the gap. The CDR3 has 15 residues. The germline CDR1 and CDR2 sequences are SGHTA and FQGNSA. The CDR3 coding sequence is TGTGCCAGCAGCCCCCGACCCAGCGGCGACTACGAGCAGTACTTC. Protein: CASSPRPSGDYEQYF.

The V call is TRBV6-5, the J call TRBJ1-1; a possible D gene is TRBD1 (6 bases). V lost 7 bases and J 5 bases, leaving 14 bases between the germline ends. CDR1 and CDR2 from the germline V gene are MNHEY and SVGAGI. The CDR3 runs to 13 residues. Here the CDR3 reads CASTPWDKTEAFF. The CDR3 DNA sequence: TGTGCCAGCACCCCCTGGGACAAAACTGAAGCTTTCTTT.

V and J are TRBV19 and TRBJ2-4; D not certain. This CDR3 has 13 amino acids. V was pared by 4 bases and J by 0 bases, with 4 bases between. CDR1 and CDR2 (germline): LNHDA, SQIVND (reference sequence). This CDR3 is CASSTVAKNIQYF. The CDR3, as DNA: TGTGCCAGTAGTACGGTAGCCAAAAACATTCAGTACTTC.

The CDR3 DNA reads TGTGCCAGCAGACTGGACAGCGCGGGTGAAAAACTGTTTTTT. This translates into CASRLDSAGEKLFF. The chain employs TRBV2 and TRBJ1-4, with a possible D match to TRBD1 (6 bases). CDR1 and CDR2 from the germline V gene are SNHLY and FYNNEI. The CDR3 totals 14 residues. With 6 bases removed from V and 7 bases from J, the gap between germline ends came to 15 bases. Full variable domain (outside the CDR3, taken from reference TRBV2 and TRBJ1-4): EPEVTQTPSHQVTQMGQEVILRCVPISNHLYFYWYRQILGQKVEFLVSFYNNEISEKSEIFDDQFSVERPDGSNFTLKIRSTKLEDSAMYFCASRLDSAGEKLFFGSGTQLSVL.

The chain recombines TRBV6-5 with TRBJ2-3, with D perhaps matching TRBD2 (6 bases). This CDR3 is 15 amino acids long. The germline V gene encodes CDR1 MNHEY and CDR2 SVGAGI. Trimming removed 5 bases from V and 0 bases from J, with 12 bases in between. CDR3 loop: CASSLGGTSTDTQYF. In DNA, the CDR3 is TGTGCCAGCAGTCTCGGGGGAACTAGCACAGATACGCAGTATTTT.